The source of this TCR beta chain is a study of glioma-infiltrating T cells. The wider study: Samples included WHO grade II oligodendrogliomas or astrocytomas and initial-diagnosis grade IV glioblastomas. Study outcomes and limitations: Above-expected tissue-blood divergence occurred in all gliomas, most in low-grade ones. Very few CDR3 sequences were shared between tissue and blood.

TCR alpha and beta CDR3 regions were amplified from RNA using iRepertoire nested multiplex PCR. One entry per CDR3 protein results from TCRdb running MiXCR on the multiplex PCR reads. The table shows more than 350,000 distinct CDR3 sequences, with more than 35% occurring only once. Germline values: CDR1 DFQATT, CDR2 SNEGSKA (reference sequence). This CDR3 comprises 15 residues. This clonotype has just one count. The antigen is unknown. An end of the junction does not agree with germline; a read error may underlie this. The material sequenced was glioma tissue, nonneoplastic brain tissue, or PBMCs (not recorded which). The sequence came from a human donor with low-grade glioma or glioblastoma, undergoing nonglioma brain surgery, or in good health (not recorded which). The gene calls are TRBV20-1 and TRBJ2-7; 7 nucleotides line up with TRBD2. CDR3 coding DNA: TGCAGTGCTAGAGAGGGAAGCGGGATCTCCTACGAGCGGTACTTC. Protein: CSAREGSGISYERYF.